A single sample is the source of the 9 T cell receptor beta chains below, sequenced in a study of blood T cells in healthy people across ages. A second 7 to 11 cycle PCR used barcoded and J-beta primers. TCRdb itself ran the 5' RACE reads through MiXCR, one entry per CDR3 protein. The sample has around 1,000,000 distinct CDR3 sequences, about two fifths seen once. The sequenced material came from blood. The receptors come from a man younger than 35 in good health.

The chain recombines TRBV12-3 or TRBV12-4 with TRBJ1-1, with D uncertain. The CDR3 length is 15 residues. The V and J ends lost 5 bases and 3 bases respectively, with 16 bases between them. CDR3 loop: CASSHSWGRDTEAFF. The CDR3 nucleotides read TGTGCCAGCAGTCACTCTTGGGGTAGGGACACTGAAGCTTTCTTT.

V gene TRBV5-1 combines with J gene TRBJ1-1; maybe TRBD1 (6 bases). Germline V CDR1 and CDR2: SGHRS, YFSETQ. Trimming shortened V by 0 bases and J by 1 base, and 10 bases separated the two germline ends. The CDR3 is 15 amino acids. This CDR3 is CASSLAGEKNTEAFF. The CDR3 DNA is TGCGCCAGCAGCTTGGCAGGGGAGAAGAACACTGAAGCTTTCTTT.

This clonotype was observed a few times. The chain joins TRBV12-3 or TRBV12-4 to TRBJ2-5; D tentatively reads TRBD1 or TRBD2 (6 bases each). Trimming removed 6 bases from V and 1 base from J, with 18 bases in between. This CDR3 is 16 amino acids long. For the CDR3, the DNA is TGTGCCAGCAGCCTAGGGGGGCACTCACTCCAAGAGACCCAGTACTTC. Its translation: CASSLGGHSLQETQYF.

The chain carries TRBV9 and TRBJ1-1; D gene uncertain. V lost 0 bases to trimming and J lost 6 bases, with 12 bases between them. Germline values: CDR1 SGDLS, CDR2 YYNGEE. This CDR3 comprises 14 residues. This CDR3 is CASSVDPLGAEAFF. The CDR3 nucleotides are TGTGCCAGCAGCGTAGATCCTCTCGGGGCTGAAGCTTTCTTT.

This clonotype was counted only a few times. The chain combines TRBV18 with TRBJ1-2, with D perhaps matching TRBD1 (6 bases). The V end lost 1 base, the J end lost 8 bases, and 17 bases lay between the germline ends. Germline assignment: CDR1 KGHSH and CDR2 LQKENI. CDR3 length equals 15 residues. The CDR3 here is CASSPHPGDIGGYTF. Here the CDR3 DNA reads TGTGCCAGCTCACCACACCCAGGGGACATCGGGGGCTACACCTTC.

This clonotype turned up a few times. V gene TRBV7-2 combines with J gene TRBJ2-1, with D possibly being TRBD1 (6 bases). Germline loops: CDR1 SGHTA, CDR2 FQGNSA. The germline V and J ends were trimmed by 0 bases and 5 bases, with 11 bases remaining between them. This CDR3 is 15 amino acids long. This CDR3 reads CASSLAQGRHNEQFF. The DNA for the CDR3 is TGTGCCAGCAGCTTAGCGCAGGGGCGCCACAATGAGCAGTTCTTC.

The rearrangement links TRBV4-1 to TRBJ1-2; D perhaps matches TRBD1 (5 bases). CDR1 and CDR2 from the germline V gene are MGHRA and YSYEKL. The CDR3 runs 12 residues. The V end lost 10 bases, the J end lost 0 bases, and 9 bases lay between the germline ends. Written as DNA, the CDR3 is TGCGCCACCCTAGGGGCTAACTATGGCTACACCTTC. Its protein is CATLGANYGYTF.

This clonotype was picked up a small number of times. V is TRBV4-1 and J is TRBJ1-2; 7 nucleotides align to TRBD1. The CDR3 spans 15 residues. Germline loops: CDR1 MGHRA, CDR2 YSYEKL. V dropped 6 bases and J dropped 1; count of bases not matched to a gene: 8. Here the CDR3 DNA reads TGCGCCAGCAGACGACAGGGCCGAGTTAACTATGGCTACACCTTC. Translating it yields CASRRQGRVNYGYTF.

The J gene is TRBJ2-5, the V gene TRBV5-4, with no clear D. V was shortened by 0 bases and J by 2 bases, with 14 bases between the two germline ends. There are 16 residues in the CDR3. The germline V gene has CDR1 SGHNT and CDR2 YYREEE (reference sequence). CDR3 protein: CASSLAPLTNQETQYF. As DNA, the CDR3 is TGTGCCAGCAGCTTGGCCCCTCTCACCAATCAAGAGACCCAGTACTTC.